These 29 T cell receptor beta chains were all obtained from the same sample, sequenced in a study of shared clonotypes between healthy human individuals. Repertoires were generated with immunoSEQ multiplex PCR, while TCRdb's copy carries only in-frame clones and drops some. The table has roughly 110,000 clones, around two thirds seen once. The material sequenced was memory CD8+ T cells sorted from blood. Subset of the sample: CD45RO+ cells pooled with CCR7-negative TemRA cells. The source is a woman aged 30 to 39 in good health.

This clone was detected only a few times. The chain employs TRBV27 and TRBJ1-6; the D is unclear. The CDR3 extends over 14 amino acids. V lost 7 bases and J lost 8, with 15 bases in between. Germline CDR1 and CDR2: MNHEY and SMNVEV (reference sequence). This chain's CDR3 is CASKRWGGYSPLHF. The CDR3 DNA is TGTGCCAGCAAGAGATGGGGTGGGTATTCACCCCTCCACTTT.

Turning to this clone: Within the sample, other DNA sequences also encode this same CDR3. The chain joins TRBV6-5 to TRBJ1-1; D gene unclear. Germline V gene data show CDR1 as MNHEY and CDR2 as SVGAGI. V lost 3 bases and J lost 1, with 9 bases in between. The CDR3 covers 14 residues. The CDR3 reads CASSYGGQNTEAFF. The DNA for the CDR3 is TGTGCCAGCAGTTATGGCGGCCAGAACACTGAAGCTTTCTTT.

The chain uses TRBV4-2 and TRBJ2-2; maybe TRBD1 (5 bases). The germline gives CDR1 LGHNA, CDR2 YNFKEQ. V lost 4 bases and J 4 bases, leaving 10 bases between the germline ends. The CDR3 runs to 14 residues. The CDR3 DNA follows: TGTGCCAGCAGCCCAGCTAGGGGCACCGGGGAGCTGTTTTTT. As protein: CASSPARGTGELFF.

The chain links TRBV7-9 to TRBJ2-3, with 7 bases that match TRBD1. The CDR3 contains 18 residues. V shed 2 bases, J shed 0 bases, and the junction held 11 bases outside the gene matches. Germline loops: CDR1 SEHNR, CDR2 FQNEAQ (reference sequence). This chain's CDR3 is CASSLPVSTGISTDTQYF. CDR3 sequence (DNA): TGTGCCAGCAGCTTACCGGTCTCGACAGGGATTAGCACAGATACGCAGTATTTT. Full variable domain (outside the CDR3, taken from reference TRBV7-9 and TRBJ2-3): DTGVSQNPRHKITKRGQNVTFRCDPISEHNRLYWYRQTLGQGPEFLTYFQNEAQLEKSRLLSDRFSAERPKGSFSTLEIQRTEQGDSAMYLCASSLPVSTGISTDTQYFGPGTRLTVL.

The chain couples TRBV19 to TRBJ1-3; weak D call: TRBD1 (5 bases). Trimming cost V 6 bases and J 2 bases, with 23 bases left between them. The CDR3 totals 18 residues. CDR1 LNHDA and CDR2 SQIVND come from the germline V gene (reference sequence). CDR3 loop: CASRDSGTAGNTGNTIYF. CDR3 in DNA: TGTGCCAGTAGGGATTCAGGGACTGCTGGAAATACTGGAAACACCATATATTTT.

This clone was recorded once. V is TRBV21-1 and J is TRBJ2-4; TRBD1 is the table's D call, not checked against the DNA. TRBV21-1 is a listed pseudogene. This CDR3 contains 18 residues. CDR3 in amino acids: CASSKARGTGTPKNIQYF. The CDR3 DNA follows: TGTGCCAGCAGCAAAGCGCGGGGGACAGGGACGCCCAAAAACATTCAGTACTTC.

This clone was detected only once. The chain combines TRBV19 with TRBJ1-2; TRBD1 aligns across 8 bases. CDR3 length: 13 amino acids. Germline V gene sequence: CDR1 LNHDA, CDR2 SQIVND (reference sequence). V shed 5 bases and J 4 bases; nucleotides not matched to a gene: 3. The CDR3 region has the DNA TGTGCCAGTAGTGTAGGGACAGGCTATGGCTACACCTTC. Translated: CASSVGTGYGYTF.

This chain uses TRBV6-5 with TRBJ2-7, with 10 bases matching TRBD1. The CDR3 consists of 16 residues. The V segment lost 3 bases and the J segment 4 bases; nucleotides outside the gene matches: 9. Germline values: CDR1 MNHEY, CDR2 SVGAGI. The chain's CDR3 is CASSYGAGTGVYEQYF. In nucleotides, the CDR3 is TGTGCCAGCAGTTATGGTGCCGGGACAGGGGTGTACGAGCAGTACTTC.

The chain carries TRBV2 and TRBJ1-2; D unclear. CDR1 and CDR2 from the germline V gene are SNHLY and FYNNEI. Deletions cut 4 bases from V and 2 bases from J, with 8 bases between. This CDR3 is 13 amino acids long. DNA for the CDR3: TGTGCCAGCAGTGTCCCAGGCAACTATGGCTACACCTTC. Translated: CASSVPGNYGYTF.

The rearrangement links TRBV5-1 to TRBJ1-1, with D possibly matching TRBD1 (5 bases). The CDR3 totals 17 residues. From germline, CDR1 is SGHRS and CDR2 YFSETQ. Trimming pared 1 base from V and 1 base from J, leaving 17 bases between. In DNA form, the CDR3 reads TGCGCCAGCAGCTTGTATATACAGGAAGCCCGGAACACTGAAGCTTTCTTT. This translates into CASSLYIQEARNTEAFF.

The rearrangement links TRBV10-1 to TRBJ2-7; 7 bases line up with TRBD1. Germline CDR1 reads WNHNN; CDR2 reads SYGVQD (reference sequence). V dropped 6 bases and J dropped 0; count of bases not matched to a gene: 5. The CDR3 is 14 amino acids. CDR3: CASSPGQSSYEQYF. The CDR3 nucleotides are TGCGCCAGCAGCCCGGGACAGAGCTCCTACGAGCAGTACTTC.

The chain uses TRBV28 and TRBJ1-1, with D perhaps matching TRBD1 (5 bases). V was pared by 5 bases and J by 10 bases, with 11 bases between. The germline V gene encodes CDR1 MDHEN and CDR2 SYDVKM. The CDR3 is 11 residues long. CDR3 bases: TGTGCCAGCAGTCTGGGACTGGGAGCTTTCTTT. This codes for CASSLGLGAFF.

This clone was seen only a few times. The rearrangement links TRBV5-1 to TRBJ2-1, with 7 bases identical to TRBD2. Trimming cost V 7 bases and J 9 bases; bases outside gene matches: 10. The CDR3 extends over 13 amino acids. Germline assignment: CDR1 SGHRS and CDR2 YFSETQ. The CDR3 sequence is CASRPGTTSEQFF. The CDR3 region has the DNA TGCGCCAGCCGTCCCGGGACTACGAGTGAGCAGTTCTTC.

This clone was recorded at least ten times. V gene TRBV7-6 combines with J gene TRBJ2-1; TRBD1 matches 12 bases. CDR1 is SGHVS and CDR2 is FNYEAQ in the germline V gene. CDR3 length equals 17 residues. V trimming: 3 bases; J trimming: 9 bases; junction bases outside the gene matches: 12. Here the CDR3 reads CASSLPRGGTGGFEQFF. The CDR3, as DNA: TGTGCCAGCAGCTTGCCCCGCGGCGGGACAGGGGGCTTTGAGCAGTTCTTC.

V is TRBV19 and J is TRBJ2-7; D remains ambiguous. Germline loops: CDR1 LNHDA, CDR2 SQIVND (reference sequence). The length of the CDR3 is 11 residues. Trimming shortened V by 3 bases and J by 5 bases, and 5 bases separated the two germline ends. The CDR3 DNA reads as TGTGCCAGTAGTATGTGGGACGAGCAGTACTTC. This codes for CASSMWDEQYF.

The chain has TRBV4-1 and TRBJ2-1, with a tentative D call TRBD1 (6 bases). Trimming took off 4 bases at V and 4 bases at J, with 14 bases between the two ends. CDR1 MGHRA and CDR2 YSYEKL come from the germline V gene. CDR3 length equals 15 residues. Here the CDR3 reads CASSRLGARYNEQFF. CDR3 DNA: TGCGCCAGCAGCCGATTGGGGGCGCGGTACAATGAGCAGTTCTTC.

The chain combines TRBV5-1 with TRBJ2-6; perhaps TRBD1 as D (5 bases). Deletions cut 4 bases from V and 4 bases from J, with 18 bases between. Germline CDR1 reads SGHRS; CDR2 reads YFSETQ. This CDR3 region has 17 residues. CDR3 loop: CASSAHTRVAGANVLTF. The CDR3 DNA is TGCGCCAGCAGCGCCCACACCAGGGTCGCCGGGGCCAACGTCCTGACTTTC.

The rearrangement uses TRBV5-1 and TRBJ1-4; no definite D call. The CDR3 is 14 residues long. V lost 4 bases and J 8 bases, leaving 15 bases between the germline ends. Germline V lookup: CDR1 SGHRS, CDR2 YFSETQ. CDR3 residues: CASSLQGLREKLFF. The CDR3 DNA is TGCGCCAGCAGCCTCCAAGGGTTACGGGAAAAACTGTTTTTT.

The V gene is TRBV5-4, the J gene TRBJ2-2, with 8 nucleotides matching TRBD1. V gave up 4 bases and J gave up 8 bases; unmatched junction bases: 10. This CDR3 is 15 amino acids long. Germline CDR1 SGHNT, CDR2 YYREEE (reference sequence). The CDR3 DNA reads TGTGCCAGCAGCCAGGAGCAGGGGGCGCAGGGGGAGCTGTTTTTT. This gives the protein CASSQEQGAQGELFF.

This clone was recorded a few times. This chain connects TRBV28 to TRBJ2-7; TRBD1 aligns across 7 bases. Germline V gene data show CDR1 as MDHEN and CDR2 as SYDVKM. The CDR3 contains 14 residues. Germline trimming cut 5 bases from V and 2 bases from J; bases unmatched to any gene: 6. The CDR3 sequence: CASSRTGTAYEQYF. CDR3 coding DNA: TGTGCCAGCAGTCGTACTGGGACAGCCTACGAGCAGTACTTC.

The V and J genes are TRBV28 and TRBJ2-7, with 10 bases lining up with TRBD1. This CDR3 is 15 amino acids long. Germline CDR1 reads MDHEN; CDR2 reads SYDVKM. J was trimmed by 7 bases and V by 6 bases; bases with no gene match: 12. In nucleotides, the CDR3 is TGTGCCAGCAGAGTTGGGGGGACAGGGGTAGGTGAGCAGTACTTC. Its translation is CASRVGGTGVGEQYF.

The V call is TRBV19, the J call TRBJ2-3; 12 bases align to TRBD2. In germline, CDR1 is LNHDA, CDR2 SQIVND (reference sequence). V shed 1 base and J 3 bases; nucleotides not matched to a gene: 2. This CDR3 has 16 residues. The CDR3 sequence is CASSIGGTSGTDTQYF. The CDR3 region has the DNA TGTGCCAGTAGTATAGGCGGGACTAGCGGGACAGATACGCAGTATTTT.

The rearrangement joins TRBV28 to TRBJ1-2; D gene unclear. The V gene lost 10 bases and the J gene lost 8 bases, with 20 bases spanning the gap. CDR1 is MDHEN, CDR2 SYDVKM, per germline. The CDR3 loop spans 13 amino acids. CDR3 bases: TGTGCCATCTTCCCGGGATCAACGGGAGGCTACACCTTC. It encodes CAIFPGSTGGYTF.

The chain employs TRBV7-9 and TRBJ2-7; D is unresolved. V dropped 1 base and J dropped 2 bases, with 3 bases sitting between them. Germline assignment: CDR1 SEHNR and CDR2 FQNEAQ (reference sequence). CDR3 length equals 12 residues. The CDR3 region has the DNA TGTGCCAGCAGCTTAGAAGCCTACGAGCAGTACTTC. It yields the protein CASSLEAYEQYF.

This clone was counted a single time. The chain combines TRBV7-8 with TRBJ2-5; D may be TRBD2 (6 bases). The V end lost 5 bases, the J end lost 5 bases, and 15 bases lay between the germline ends. In germline, CDR1 is SGHVS, CDR2 FQNEAQ. This CDR3 spans 14 amino acids. The CDR3 DNA is TGTGCCAGCAGCCTCGCGCATGGGGGGGAGACCCAGTACTTC. Translating it yields CASSLAHGGETQYF.

Points on this clone: The junction does not match germline at one end; this may be a read error. The gene calls are TRBV5-3 and TRBJ2-7; the D is unclear. TRBV5-3 is treated as an ORF (open reading frame) with a function not yet certain. The CDR3 loop spans 12 amino acids. CDR3 sequence (DNA): TGTGCCAGAAGCTTGGCCCCAGCCGAACCAAGCTTC. As protein: CARSLAPAEPSF.

This chain joins TRBV27 and TRBJ2-3; D may be TRBD2 (5 bases). V shed 6 bases and J shed 4 bases, with 11 bases lying between them. The CDR3 is 13 residues long. CDR1 and CDR2 from the germline V gene are MNHEY and SMNVEV (reference sequence). This CDR3 reads CASRLASADTQYF. The CDR3 nucleotides are TGTGCCAGCAGGTTAGCGTCGGCAGATACGCAGTATTTT.

This chain connects TRBV5-1 to TRBJ2-1; D may be TRBD2 (6 bases). The CDR3 spans 13 residues. The V end lost 7 bases, the J end lost 8 bases, and 16 bases lay between the germline ends. CDR1 and CDR2 from the germline V gene are SGHRS and YFSETQ. Here the CDR3 reads CASVPEGADEQFF. The CDR3 coding sequence is TGCGCCAGCGTGCCGGAGGGCGCCGATGAGCAGTTCTTC.

The table lists this clone with a few counts. The chain is built from TRBV27 and TRBJ2-1; D possibly matches TRBD1 or TRBD2 (5 bases each). V was shortened by 4 bases and J by 9 bases, with 13 bases between the two germline ends. In germline, CDR1 is MNHEY, CDR2 SMNVEV (reference sequence). This CDR3 has 13 residues. CDR3 protein: CASSSQGRGEQFF. CDR3 bases: TGTGCCAGCAGTTCGCAGGGTCGGGGTGAGCAGTTCTTC.